A single sample is the source of the 26 T cell receptor beta chains below, sequenced in a study of vaccination and CD4 T cells after COVID-19 (dated by TCRdb to 2021 to 2024). No antigen has been identified for these receptors. This specimen's treatment or condition label, interpreted: approximately 9-day PBMC culture with coronavirus spike peptide pools or control peptides (ViraFEST assay). Library prep was done by PCR. TCRdb lists the instrument as Illumina iSeq 100. DNA from cultured CD4+ T cells underwent TCR sequencing with the Oncomine TCR Beta short-read assay at the Johns Hopkins FTIC core. TCRdb reran the public reads through fastp at Q25 and MiXCR, keeping productive beta chains. Every entry covers one CDR3 protein and lists the most common genes and DNA from its rows. This sample comprises roughly 10,000 distinct CDR3 sequences, over 30% of them detected only once. 7.5% to 10% of the sample rests with the top ten.

The specimen comprised CD4+ T cells from blood, cultured in vitro, sampled after SARS-CoV-2 vaccination. The receptors here all came from a human donor who had recovered from COVID-19.

Relative to its sample, this clonotype is medium-sized. This chain joins TRBV7-2 and TRBJ2-7, with TRBD1 matching 8 bases. There are 16 residues in the CDR3. After removal of 5 bases from V and 0 bases from J, the junction contained 9 bases not matched to a gene. Germline V gives CDR1 SGHTA, CDR2 FQGNSA. CDR3 region: CASSRLGQGGSYEQYF. The CDR3 coding sequence is TGTGCCAGCAGCCGACTCGGACAGGGAGGCTCCTACGAGCAGTACTTC.

This clonotype was picked up a small number of times. The chain recombines TRBV20-1 with TRBJ2-1, with 8 bases fitting TRBD2. V shed 5 bases and J 0 bases; nucleotides not matched to a gene: 6. The CDR3 contains 15 residues. Germline CDR1 DFQATT, CDR2 SNEGSKA (reference sequence). As DNA, the CDR3 is TGCAGTGCTTCAAGCGGGAGCCTCTCCTACAATGAGCAGTTCTTC. Its translation is CSASSGSLSYNEQFF.

This clonotype showed up just a few times. The rearrangement links TRBV7-9 to TRBJ2-5; D uncertain. The germline gives CDR1 SEHNR, CDR2 FQNEAQ (reference sequence). V lost 0 bases, J lost 4 bases, and 9 bases lay in between. This CDR3 spans 14 amino acids. CDR3 loop: CASSLAQVGETQYF. The DNA of the CDR3 is TGTGCCAGCAGCTTAGCGCAGGTGGGAGAGACCCAGTACTTC.

This clonotype has more than one count but fewer than ten. This rearrangement joins TRBV28 to TRBJ1-1, with D tentatively TRBD1 (6 bases). Germline CDR1 is MDHEN and CDR2 is SYDVKM. This CDR3 has 14 residues. V dropped 6 bases and J dropped 2 bases, with 13 bases sitting between them. CDR3 DNA: TGTGCCAGCAGACCGACGACAGGCAACACTGAAGCTTTCTTT. As protein: CASRPTTGNTEAFF.

The chain joins TRBV20-1 to TRBJ1-5; D is unresolved. The CDR3 is 13 residues long. Trimming pared 3 bases from V and 0 bases from J, leaving 6 bases between. Germline lookup yields CDR1 DFQATT and CDR2 SNEGSKA (reference sequence). CDR3 in amino acids: CSARRDSNQPQHF. The CDR3 DNA is TGCAGTGCTAGGAGGGATAGCAATCAGCCCCAGCATTTT.

The chain uses TRBV6-5 and TRBJ2-3; no firm D call. Trimming removed 0 bases at V and 6 bases at J, with 13 bases between. CDR3 size: 15 residues. The germline CDR1 and CDR2 sequences are MNHEY and SVGAGI. The CDR3 region has the DNA TGTGCCAGCAGTTACTCGCCCCGGACCGCCGATACGCAGTATTTT. Amino acids: CASSYSPRTADTQYF.

The V and J genes are TRBV6-1 and TRBJ1-2, with TRBD1 matching over 8 bases. This CDR3 has 14 residues. Germline V gene data show CDR1 as MNHNS and CDR2 as SASEGT. V lost 3 bases to trimming and J lost 8 bases; unmatched junction nucleotides: 8. Here the CDR3 reads CASSDSGGAKGYTF. The CDR3 DNA is TGTGCCAGCAGTGATTCAGGGGGCGCGAAAGGCTACACCTTC.

This clonotype has only one observation. The genes are TRBV12-3 or TRBV12-4 and TRBJ2-7; TRBD2 matches at 9 bases. J was trimmed by 2 bases and V by 4 bases; bases with no gene match: 3. There are 14 residues in the CDR3. The chain's CDR3 is CASSWTSVAYEQYF. Here the CDR3 DNA reads TGTGCCAGCAGTTGGACTAGCGTGGCCTACGAGCAGTACTTC.

This sequence joins TRBV7-3 and TRBJ2-1; tentatively, D is TRBD1 (6 bases). Germline V gives CDR1 SGHTA, CDR2 FQGTGA. The V end lost 5 bases, the J end lost 3 bases, and 11 bases lay between the germline ends. The CDR3 runs 14 residues. The CDR3 DNA follows: TGTGCCAGCAGCCCTGGACAGATCTACAATGAGCAGTTCTTC. Protein: CASSPGQIYNEQFF.

The rearrangement uses TRBV10-3 and TRBJ1-1, with 8 nucleotides matching TRBD1. V was pared by 4 bases and J by 3 bases, with 7 bases of the junction left unmatched. The germline V gene encodes CDR1 ENHRY and CDR2 SYGVKD. CDR3 length: 15 residues. Here the CDR3 reads CAISGQGLRDTEAFF. The CDR3 DNA sequence: TGTGCCATCAGTGGACAGGGGCTCAGGGACACTGAAGCTTTCTTT.

The genes are TRBV29-1 and TRBJ1-2; tentatively, D is TRBD1 (5 bases). CDR3 length: 14 residues. Trimming shortened V by 6 bases and J by 5 bases, and 19 bases separated the two germline ends. Germline CDR1 SQVTM, CDR2 ANQGSEA. The chain's CDR3 is CSVAGDGRAYGYTF. The DNA for the CDR3 is TGCAGCGTCGCCGGGGACGGGCGGGCATATGGCTACACCTTC.

The chain is built from TRBV9 and TRBJ2-3, with TRBD2 matching 9 bases. CDR1 SGDLS and CDR2 YYNGEE come from the germline V gene. Trimming removed 0 bases from V and 3 bases from J; junction bases left unmatched: 5. The CDR3 has 16 residues. CDR3 in amino acids: CASSVDPSGKTDTQYF. The CDR3 DNA sequence: TGTGCCAGCAGCGTAGACCCTAGCGGGAAAACAGATACGCAGTATTTT. The entire variable domain, with the rest obtained from reference TRBV9 and TRBJ2-3, is as follows: DSGVTQTPKHLITATGQRVTLRCSPRSGDLSVYWYQQSLDQGLQFLIQYYNGEERAKGNILERFSAQQFPDLHSELNLSSLELGDSALYFCASSVDPSGKTDTQYFGPGTRLTVL.

The chain joins TRBV21-1 to TRBJ1-1; the D call in the table, TRBD1, was not verified against the DNA. TRBV21-1 is recorded as a pseudogene. This CDR3 has 17 amino acids. CDR3 residues: CASSKGGPIQGNTEAFF. DNA for the CDR3: TGTGCCAGCAGCAAAGGGGGGCCTATTCAGGGGAACACTGAAGCTTTCTTT.

This clonotype was recorded a few times. The J gene is TRBJ1-3, the V gene TRBV7-2, with unresolved D. The CDR3 extends over 12 amino acids. Trimming left V 2 bases short and J 1 base short, with 0 bases between. Germline lookup yields CDR1 SGHTA and CDR2 FQGNSA. The DNA of the CDR3 is TGTGCCAGCAGCTTATCTGGAAACACCATATATTTT. Protein product: CASSLSGNTIYF.

This clonotype was observed a few times. The genes are TRBV20-1 and TRBJ2-6; D gene unclear. This CDR3 has 15 residues. V was trimmed by 0 bases and J by 2 bases, leaving 8 bases between them. Germline CDR1 DFQATT, CDR2 SNEGSKA (reference sequence). The CDR3 protein is CSAREGNAGANVLTF. CDR3 in DNA: TGCAGTGCTAGAGAAGGGAATGCTGGGGCCAACGTCCTGACTTTC.

The chain uses TRBV11-2 and TRBJ2-5; 16 nucleotides agree with TRBD2. CDR3 length: 16 amino acids. Trimming took 5 bases from V and 4 from J; bases not matched to a gene: 4. Germline CDR1 reads SGHAT; CDR2 reads FQNNGV. In nucleotides, the CDR3 is TGTGCCAGCAGCCGGGGACTAGCGGGAGGGCCAGAGACCCAGTACTTC. This codes for CASSRGLAGGPETQYF.

The chain recombines TRBV7-2 with TRBJ2-3; D may be TRBD2 (5 bases). The CDR3 contains 12 residues. Germline CDR1 SGHTA, CDR2 FQGNSA. Trimming left V 6 bases short and J 5 bases short, with 9 bases between. DNA of the CDR3: TGTGCCAGCAGTCGCGCGGGAGATACGCAGTATTTT. Protein product: CASSRAGDTQYF.

The V call is TRBV29-1, the J call TRBJ2-3, with D possibly being TRBD1 (6 bases). CDR3 length equals 11 residues. CDR1 and CDR2 from the germline V gene are SQVTM and ANQGSEA. CDR3 DNA: TGCACCTCCCGAGGGGGAGATACGCAGTATTTT. It yields the protein CTSRGGDTQYF.

This clonotype was picked up a small number of times. The chain links TRBV19 to TRBJ2-7, with D perhaps TRBD1 (6 bases). The germline CDR1 and CDR2 sequences are LNHDA and SQIVND (reference sequence). The CDR3 length is 14 residues. V was cut by 6 bases and J by 7 bases, with 19 bases left in between. The CDR3 spells CASRLAGADMEQYF. The CDR3, as DNA: TGTGCCAGTAGACTCGCAGGGGCGGATATGGAGCAGTACTTC.

This clonotype was recorded a few times. The chain joins TRBV20-1 to TRBJ2-7; D is perhaps TRBD2 (6 bases). Germline V gene lookup returns CDR1 DFQATT and CDR2 SNEGSKA (reference sequence). This CDR3 comprises 14 residues. The germline V and J ends were trimmed by 0 bases and 5 bases, with 14 bases remaining between them. The CDR3 DNA sequence: TGCAGTGCTAGAGATTTCGCTAGCGACCACGAGCAGTACTTC. It is translated as CSARDFASDHEQYF.

This clonotype occurred a few times. This sequence joins TRBV6-2 or TRBV6-3 and TRBJ1-5; D is ambiguous. This CDR3 has 14 residues. V shed 6 bases and J shed 5 bases, with 14 bases lying between them. CDR1 MNHEY and CDR2 SVGEGT come from the germline V gene. The CDR3: CASSQPPVYQPQHF. The CDR3 bases are TGTGCCAGCAGCCAACCGCCGGTTTATCAGCCCCAGCATTTT.

The genes are TRBV6-1 and TRBJ2-3, with D possibly being TRBD2 (5 bases). The CDR3 length is 12 residues. Germline CDR1 is MNHNS and CDR2 is SASEGT. Trimming left V 10 bases short and J 3 bases short, with 11 bases between. The CDR3 nucleotides are TGTGCCACCAGGCTAGCTACAGATACGCAGTATTTT. It is translated as CATRLATDTQYF.

In this sample, this clonotype turned up a few times. The V and J genes are TRBV20-1 and TRBJ2-3; TRBD1 matches 7 bases. Per the germline V gene, CDR1 is DFQATT and CDR2 is SNEGSKA (reference sequence). Trimming removed 6 bases from V and 9 bases from J; junction bases left unmatched: 12. This CDR3 is 13 amino acids long. The CDR3 DNA reads as TGCAGTGCAGACCTAAGGGACAGTGAGACGCAGTATTTT. It encodes CSADLRDSETQYF.

The chain is built from TRBV10-1 and TRBJ1-1; D remains unclear. V lost 3 bases, J lost 7 bases, and 3 bases lay in between. CDR1 WNHNN and CDR2 SYGVQD come from the germline V gene (reference sequence). This CDR3 has 10 residues. The CDR3: CASSEREAFF. The CDR3 DNA is TGCGCCAGCAGTGAACGTGAAGCTTTCTTT.

Only a few counts were recorded for this clonotype. V usage is TRBV29-1 and J usage is TRBJ2-5, with TRBD2 matching over 10 bases. The CDR3 length is 16 residues. Trimming removed 1 base from V and 5 bases from J; junction bases left unmatched: 10. Per germline, CDR1 SQVTM and CDR2 ANQGSEA. The CDR3 region is CSVEVSGRAVLETQYF. The CDR3 DNA follows: TGCAGCGTTGAAGTGAGCGGGAGGGCGGTTTTGGAGACCCAGTACTTC.

About this clonotype: Germline and junction disagree at one end, which may indicate a read error. The rearrangement uses TRBV24-1 and TRBJ2-1; D unclear. The CDR3 is made up of 12 amino acids. Germline CDR1 reads KGHDR; CDR2 reads SFDVKD. The CDR3 DNA sequence: TGTGCCACCGGTGATAAAGGCCATGAGCAGTTCTTC. This translates into CATGDKGHEQFF.